Here is one T cell receptor (beta chain) with its context. The identical CDR3 is also encoded by other nucleotide sequences in the sample. This CDR3 spans 13 amino acids. Germline values: CDR1 SGHVS, CDR2 FQNEAQ. Trimming left V 7 bases short and J 2 bases short, with 11 bases between. Sequencing used immunoSEQ multiplex PCR; TCRdb keeps in-frame clones, though not all of them. The sample lists about 52,000 clones; roughly 86% were seen once. This sample was included in a study of blood T cell repertoires in COVID-19. The TCR comes from a woman over 75 with acute or convalescent COVID-19. Specimen: peripheral blood. The rearrangement joins TRBV7-8 to TRBJ1-2; D might be TRBD1 (6 bases). DNA of the CDR3: TGTGCCAGCACCCGGGACAAAAACTATGGCTACACCTTC. Translation: CASTRDKNYGYTF.